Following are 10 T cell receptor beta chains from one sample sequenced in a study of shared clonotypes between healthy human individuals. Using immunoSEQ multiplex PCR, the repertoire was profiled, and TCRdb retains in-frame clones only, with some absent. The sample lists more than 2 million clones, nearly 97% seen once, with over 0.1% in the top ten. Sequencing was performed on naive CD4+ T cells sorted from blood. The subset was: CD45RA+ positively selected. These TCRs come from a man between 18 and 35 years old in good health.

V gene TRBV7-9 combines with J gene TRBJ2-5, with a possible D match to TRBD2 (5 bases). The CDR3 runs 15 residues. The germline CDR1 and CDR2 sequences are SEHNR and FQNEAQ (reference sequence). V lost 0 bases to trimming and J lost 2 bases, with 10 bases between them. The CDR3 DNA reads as TGTGCCAGCAGCTTAGCGAACCCGGGGCAAGAGACCCAGTACTTC. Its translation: CASSLANPGQETQYF.

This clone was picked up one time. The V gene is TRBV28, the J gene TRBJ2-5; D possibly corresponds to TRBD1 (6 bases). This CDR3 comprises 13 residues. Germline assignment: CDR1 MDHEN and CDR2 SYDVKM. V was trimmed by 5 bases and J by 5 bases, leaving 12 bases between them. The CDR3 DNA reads TGTGCCAGCAGTACCCCAGGGGTGGAGACCCAGTACTTC. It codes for CASSTPGVETQYF.

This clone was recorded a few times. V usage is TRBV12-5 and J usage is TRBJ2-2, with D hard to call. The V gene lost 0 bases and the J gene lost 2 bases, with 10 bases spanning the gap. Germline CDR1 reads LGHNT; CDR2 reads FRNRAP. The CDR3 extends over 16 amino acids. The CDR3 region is CASGLVLATNTGELFF. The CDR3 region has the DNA TGTGCTAGTGGTTTGGTTCTGGCAACAAACACCGGGGAGCTGTTTTTT.

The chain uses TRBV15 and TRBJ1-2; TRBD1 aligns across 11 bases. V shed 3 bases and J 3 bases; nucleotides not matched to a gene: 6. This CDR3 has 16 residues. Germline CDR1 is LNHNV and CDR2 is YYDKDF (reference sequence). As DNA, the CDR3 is TGTGCCACCAGCAGTAGAGGACAGGGGGCGTACTATGGCTACACCTTC. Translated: CATSSRGQGAYYGYTF.

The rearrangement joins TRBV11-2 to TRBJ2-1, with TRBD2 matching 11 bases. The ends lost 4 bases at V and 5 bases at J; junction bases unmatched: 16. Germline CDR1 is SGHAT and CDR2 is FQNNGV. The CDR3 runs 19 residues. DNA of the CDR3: TGTGCCAGCAGCTCCTTGACGTTTTTCGGGACTAGCGGCCACAATGAGCAGTTCTTC. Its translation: CASSSLTFFGTSGHNEQFF.

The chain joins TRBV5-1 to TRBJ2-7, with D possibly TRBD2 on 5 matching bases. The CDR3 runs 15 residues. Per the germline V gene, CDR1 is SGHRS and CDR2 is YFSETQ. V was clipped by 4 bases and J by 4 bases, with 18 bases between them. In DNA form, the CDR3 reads TGCGCCAGCAGCGAACGGCTCGGGGATGGGTACGAGCAGTACTTC. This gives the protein CASSERLGDGYEQYF.

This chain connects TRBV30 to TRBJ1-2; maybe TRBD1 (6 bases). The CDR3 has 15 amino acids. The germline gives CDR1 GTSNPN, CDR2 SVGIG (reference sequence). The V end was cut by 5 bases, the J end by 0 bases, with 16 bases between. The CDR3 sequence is CAWPRGTTPNYGYTF. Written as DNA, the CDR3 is TGTGCCTGGCCTCGCGGGACAACTCCTAACTATGGCTACACCTTC.

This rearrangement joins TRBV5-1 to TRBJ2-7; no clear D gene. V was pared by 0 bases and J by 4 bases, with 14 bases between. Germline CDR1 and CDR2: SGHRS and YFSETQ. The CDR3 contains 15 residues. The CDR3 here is CASSLASPYSYEQYF. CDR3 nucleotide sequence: TGCGCCAGCAGCTTGGCGAGTCCCTACTCATACGAGCAGTACTTC.

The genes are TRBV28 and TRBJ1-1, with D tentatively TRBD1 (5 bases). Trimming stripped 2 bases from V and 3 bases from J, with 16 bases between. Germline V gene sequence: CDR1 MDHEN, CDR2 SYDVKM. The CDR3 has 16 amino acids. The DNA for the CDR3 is TGTGCCAGCAGTTTACCTCAGGGCGCGGGGGACACTGAAGCTTTCTTT. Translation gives CASSLPQGAGDTEAFF.

The CDR3 DNA is TGCGCCAGCAGGCCCAGCTTGATCAAGGGGAACACTGAAGCTTTCTTT. This encodes CASRPSLIKGNTEAFF. The V call is TRBV5-1, the J call TRBJ1-1; D is undetermined. V was cut by 5 bases and J by 1 base, with 18 bases left in between. This CDR3 has 16 residues. Germline CDR1 and CDR2: SGHRS and YFSETQ.